This T cell receptor (beta chain) was recovered during a study of CD8 T cells in Susac syndrome. Germline CDR1 and CDR2: GTSNPN and SVGIG (reference sequence). The CDR3 totals 17 residues. Trimming took 3 bases from V and 2 from J; bases not matched to a gene: 11. Random hexamers served to reverse transcribe about 0.5 to 1 ug RNA. TCR beta CDR3 was amplified by immunoSEQ covering 54 Vbeta and 13 Jbeta. From the immunoSEQ multiplex PCR reads, TCRdb called clonotypes with MiXCR, one entry per CDR3 protein. The sample contains tens of thousands of distinct CDR3 sequences, roughly 94% of which appear only once. The sequenced target, TCR beta, came from blood CD8+ and CD4+ T cells.

The specimen sequenced was CD8+ T cells from PBMCs. J is TRBJ2-1 and V is TRBV30, with TRBD2 matching over 9 bases. This TCR came from a human donor in good health. CDR3: CAWSAIWASGTYNEQFF. CDR3 coding DNA: TGTGCCTGGAGCGCCATTTGGGCTAGCGGGACCTACAATGAGCAGTTCTTC.